This TCR beta chain was sequenced during a study of response to subunit inactivated influenza vaccine. Study observations and caveats: After each seasonal influenza vaccination, few new T cells are recruited, the authors suggested.

As to this clonotype: Its matching antigen is unknown.

This CDR3 has 15 residues. V gave up 7 bases and J gave up 6 bases; unmatched junction bases: 10. TCRdb itself ran the RT-PCR reads through MiXCR, one entry per CDR3 protein. The table records more than 450,000 distinct CDR3 sequences, over 9.5% of them present only once. The source is a man aged 45 to 65 who received an inactivated influenza vaccine. Material: PBMCs from blood, obtained on the day of vaccination. The rearrangement links TRBV12-3 or TRBV12-4 to TRBJ2-1, with 9 bases that match TRBD2. As DNA, the CDR3 is TGTGCCAGCACCTTTCAGCGGGGGGCCCTCAATGAGCAGTTCTTC. Its protein product is CASTFQRGALNEQFF.